This T cell receptor beta chain was captured in a study of graft-versus-host responses after intestinal transplantation. As concerns this clone: Its antigen is not known.

CDR3 length: 13 residues. V shed 10 bases and J shed 5 bases, with 16 bases lying between them. Germline CDR1 and CDR2: ENHRY and SYGVKD. Study findings and constraints: Peak circulating GvH clone levels were associated with early post-transplant HvG declines. GvH clones turned up in recipient marrow; some had shown up first in ileum or blood.

Clones were read by immunoSEQ multiplex PCR, and TCRdb kept only the in-frame ones, dropping some. The sample shows about 15,000 clones, approximately 62% of them seen only once. Intraepithelial and lamina propria lymphocytes were freed from processed graft tissue. The sequences come from ileum tissue, collected 524 days after transplant. This receptor was taken from a human patient who received an intestinal transplant, so some T cells may come from the graft donor. The chain carries TRBV10-3 and TRBJ2-3; a weak D match, TRBD2 (6 bases). The CDR3 region has the DNA TGTGCCAACCGGGACTCCTCCCAAGATACGCAGTATTTT. It yields the protein CANRDSSQDTQYF.